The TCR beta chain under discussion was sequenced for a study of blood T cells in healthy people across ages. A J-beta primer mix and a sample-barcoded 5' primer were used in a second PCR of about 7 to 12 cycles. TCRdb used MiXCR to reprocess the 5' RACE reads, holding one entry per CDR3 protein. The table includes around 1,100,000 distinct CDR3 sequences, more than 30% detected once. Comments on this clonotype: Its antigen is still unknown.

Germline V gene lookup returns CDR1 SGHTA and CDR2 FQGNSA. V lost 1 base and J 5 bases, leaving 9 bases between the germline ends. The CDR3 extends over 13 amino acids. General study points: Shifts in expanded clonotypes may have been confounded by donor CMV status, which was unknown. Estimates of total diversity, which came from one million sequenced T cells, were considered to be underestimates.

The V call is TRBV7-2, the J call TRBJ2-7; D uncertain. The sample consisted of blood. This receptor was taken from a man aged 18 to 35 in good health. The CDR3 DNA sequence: TGTGCCAGCAGCTTAGGAAACAGTAACGAGCAGTACTTC. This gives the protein CASSLGNSNEQYF.